These 30 T cell receptor beta chains originate from one sample sequenced in a study of blood T cell repertoires in COVID-19. Clones were sequenced by immunoSEQ multiplex PCR, and TCRdb holds only the in-frame ones, with some missing. The sample yields over 250,000 clones, 80% to 90% seen once. Sequenced: PBMCs or T cells enriched from blood (not recorded which). Receptors originate from a man between 35 and 55 years old who had recovered from COVID-19.

The CDR3 reads CASSEPGQGAEKLFF. CDR3 coding DNA: TGTGCCAGCAGTGAACCGGGACAGGGGGCGGAAAAACTGTTTTTT. V is TRBV25-1 and J is TRBJ1-4; 12 bases are shared with TRBD1. With 2 bases clipped from V and 8 bases from J, the junction kept 3 bases outside the gene matches. The germline gives CDR1 MGHDK, CDR2 SYGVNS. This CDR3 has 15 residues.

V usage is TRBV6-5 and J usage is TRBJ1-2; TRBD1 matches 7 bases. J gave up 4 bases and V 3 bases, and 8 bases lay outside the gene matches. The CDR3 runs to 15 residues. Germline loops: CDR1 MNHEY, CDR2 SVGAGI. DNA of the CDR3: TGTGCCAGCAGTTATGGAGGGGGCCCTAGCTATGGCTACACCTTC. Its protein is CASSYGGGPSYGYTF.

This clone was detected only once. The V gene is TRBV6-5, the J gene TRBJ2-7, with D uncertain. The CDR3 consists of 11 residues. V was trimmed by 6 bases and J by 5 bases, leaving 8 bases between them. Germline V gene data show CDR1 as MNHEY and CDR2 as SVGAGI. CDR3 protein: CASRALHEQYF. DNA of the CDR3: TGTGCCAGCAGGGCCCTGCACGAGCAGTACTTC.

V usage is TRBV21-1 and J usage is TRBJ1-5; no check of the table's D call, TRBD1, against the DNA was made. TRBV21-1 is a pseudogene segment. This CDR3 comprises 15 residues. The CDR3 here is CASSKGTGNVQPQHF. CDR3 nucleotide sequence: TGTGCCAGCAGCAAAGGGACAGGGAACGTACAGCCCCAGCATTTT.

This chain's CDR3 is CASSQTTIDYGYTF. CDR3 DNA: TGCGCCAGCAGCCAGACGACTATCGACTATGGCTACACCTTC. The V and J genes are TRBV5-1 and TRBJ1-2; D ambiguous. The germline V gene encodes CDR1 SGHRS and CDR2 YFSETQ. This CDR3 contains 14 residues. V was pared by 4 bases and J by 3 bases, with 13 bases between.

This sequence joins TRBV5-1 and TRBJ1-1; D gene ambiguous. Germline CDR1 is SGHRS and CDR2 is YFSETQ. V shed 0 bases and J shed 0 bases, with 15 bases lying between them. The CDR3 loop spans 17 amino acids. The CDR3 sequence is CASSLAREAPMNTEAFF. In DNA, the CDR3 is TGCGCCAGCAGCTTGGCCCGGGAAGCACCCATGAACACTGAAGCTTTCTTT. The variable domain in full, with the rest retrieved from reference TRBV5-1 and TRBJ1-1, is KAGVTQTPRYLIKTRGQQVTLSCSPISGHRSVSWYQQTPGQGLQFLFEYFSETQRNKGNFPGRFSGRQFSNSRSEMNVSTLELGDSALYLCASSLAREAPMNTEAFFGQGTRLTVV.

This chain links TRBV14 with TRBJ2-5; a possible D gene is TRBD2 (6 bases). Trimming stripped 0 bases from V and 4 bases from J, with 18 bases between. Per the germline V gene, CDR1 is SGHDN and CDR2 is FVKESK. CDR3 length: 17 residues. Here the CDR3 reads CASSQESWVLASETQYF. The CDR3 nucleotides are TGTGCCAGCAGCCAAGAGTCTTGGGTACTAGCTTCAGAGACCCAGTACTTC.

This chain uses TRBV19 with TRBJ2-1; 9 bases are a match to TRBD2. V dropped 1 base and J dropped 2; count of bases not matched to a gene: 3. CDR3 length equals 16 residues. CDR1 and CDR2 from the germline V gene are LNHDA and SQIVND (reference sequence). CDR3 nucleotide sequence: TGTGCCAGTAGTATAGGAGGGACTAGCCCCTACAATGAGCAGTTCTTC. Residues: CASSIGGTSPYNEQFF. The variable domain in full, completed from reference TRBV19 and TRBJ2-1, reads DGGITQSPKYLFRKEGQNVTLSCEQNLNHDAMYWYRQDPGQGLRLIYYSQIVNDFQKGDIAEGYSVSREKKESFPLTVTSAQKNPTAFYLCASSIGGTSPYNEQFFGPGTRLTVL.

The gene calls are TRBV3-1 (or the pseudogene TRBV3-2) and TRBJ2-2, with 8 bases aligning to TRBD2. With 2 bases clipped from V and 0 bases from J, the junction kept 2 bases outside the gene matches. Per germline, CDR1 LGHDT and CDR2 YNNKEL (reference sequence). The CDR3 loop spans 16 amino acids. CDR3 sequence (DNA): TGTGCCAGCAGCCAACTAGCGGGTTCGAACACCGGGGAGCTGTTTTTT. Translated: CASSQLAGSNTGELFF.

Concerning this clone itself: The same CDR3 is also encoded by other DNA sequences in this sample. The chain joins TRBV28 to TRBJ2-1; TRBD2 is a possible D gene (6 bases). CDR3 size: 15 residues. Germline V CDR1 and CDR2: MDHEN, SYDVKM. Deletions cut 5 bases from V and 3 bases from J, with 14 bases between. Here the CDR3 reads CASSPSGSNYNEQFF. The CDR3 nucleotides read TGTGCCAGCAGTCCAAGCGGGTCCAACTACAATGAGCAGTTCTTC.

The gene calls are TRBV4-3 and TRBJ2-2; D remains ambiguous. Germline V gene data show CDR1 as LGHNA and CDR2 as YSLEER. This CDR3 has 19 amino acids. V was pared by 1 base and J by 0 bases, with 18 bases between. The CDR3, as DNA: TGCGCCAGCAGCCAAGGAGTCGGTTTCCGGAGCACGAACACCGGGGAGCTGTTTTTT. Translated: CASSQGVGFRSTNTGELFF.

This sequence joins TRBV7-2 and TRBJ2-7, with unresolved D. Trimming left V 1 base short and J 0 bases short, with 13 bases between. Germline V gene sequence: CDR1 SGHTA, CDR2 FQGNSA. The CDR3 runs 16 residues. CDR3 DNA: TGTGCCAGCAGCTTAGACTACCGTCGAGCCTCCTACGAGCAGTACTTC. It encodes CASSLDYRRASYEQYF.

The rearrangement links TRBV6-5 to TRBJ2-7, with TRBD1 matching over 10 bases. Trimming took 11 bases from V and 1 from J; bases not matched to a gene: 11. The CDR3 length is 15 residues. Germline V CDR1 and CDR2: MNHEY, SVGAGI. CDR3 coding DNA: TGTGCCGGCCGAGGGGACAGGGGCCCATCCTACGAGCAGTACTTC. This gives the protein CAGRGDRGPSYEQYF.

The rearrangement joins TRBV19 to TRBJ2-4; D gene unclear. The CDR3 totals 14 residues. V lost 9 bases and J lost 2, with 14 bases in between. Germline-derived CDR1 and CDR2 are LNHDA and SQIVND (reference sequence). CDR3 sequence: CASSFTTTKNIQYF. The CDR3 nucleotides are TGTGCCAGCAGTTTTACTACAACCAAAAACATTCAGTACTTC.

This clone showed up just a few times. The rearrangement joins TRBV6-6 to TRBJ2-5; the match to TRBD2 covers 13 bases. The CDR3 is made up of 14 amino acids. Germline V gives CDR1 MNHNY, CDR2 SVGAGI (reference sequence). V trimming: 2 bases; J trimming: 9 bases; junction bases outside the gene matches: 3. The CDR3 reads CASSYTLAGGAQYF. The CDR3 DNA reads TGTGCCAGCAGTTACACACTAGCGGGAGGGGCCCAGTACTTC.

The J gene is TRBJ1-2, the V gene TRBV19, with D uncertain. The V and J ends lost 6 bases and 0 bases respectively, with 11 bases between them. The CDR3 has 14 residues. Germline CDR1 reads LNHDA; CDR2 reads SQIVND (reference sequence). CDR3 sequence: CASRGRLANYGYTF. As DNA, the CDR3 is TGTGCCAGTAGGGGCAGGCTGGCTAACTATGGCTACACCTTC.

The chain couples TRBV11-2 to TRBJ2-7; 12 nucleotides match TRBD1. The CDR3 contains 19 residues. J was trimmed by 5 bases and V by 0 bases; bases with no gene match: 14. The germline V gene has CDR1 SGHAT and CDR2 FQNNGV. The CDR3 loop is CASSLDRMPGQGAAHEQYF. The DNA of the CDR3 is TGTGCCAGCAGCTTAGATAGGATGCCGGGACAGGGGGCAGCCCACGAGCAGTACTTC.

This clone was seen only a few times. This chain links TRBV7-9 with TRBJ1-2; maybe TRBD1 (6 bases). Germline values: CDR1 SEHNR, CDR2 FQNEAQ (reference sequence). This CDR3 spans 15 amino acids. The germline V and J ends were trimmed by 5 bases and 2 bases, with 15 bases remaining between them. The CDR3 DNA sequence: TGTGCCAGCAGCCCGAGGACAGCTCCCAACTATGGCTACACCTTC. It is translated as CASSPRTAPNYGYTF.

The V and J genes are TRBV29-1 and TRBJ1-1, with 7 bases matching TRBD1. V trimming: 6 bases; J trimming: 6 bases; junction bases outside the gene matches: 7. In germline, CDR1 is SQVTM, CDR2 ANQGSEA. This CDR3 has 12 residues. The CDR3, as DNA: TGCAGCGTGGCCGCGACAGGGTCTGAAGCTTTCTTT. Its translation: CSVAATGSEAFF. The whole variable domain, remainder taken from reference TRBV29-1 and TRBJ1-1, is SAVISQKPSRDICQRGTSLTIQCQVDSQVTMMFWYRQQPGQSLTLIATANQGSEATYESGFVIDKFPISRPNLTFSTLTVSNMSPEDSSIYLCSVAATGSEAFFGQGTRLTVV.

The chain links TRBV19 to TRBJ2-1; 9 bases fit TRBD2. CDR3 length equals 15 residues. Unmatched junction bases numbered 7, after V lost 6 bases and J lost 4 bases. The germline CDR1 and CDR2 sequences are LNHDA and SQIVND (reference sequence). CDR3 nucleotide sequence: TGTGCCAGTAGGGAACGCGGGGGGGTTTACAATGAGCAGTTCTTC. This codes for CASRERGGVYNEQFF.

This clone occurred a few times. Other DNA variants within this sample encode the same CDR3. The chain carries TRBV28 and TRBJ2-4, with D perhaps matching TRBD1 (6 bases). V was pared by 2 bases and J by 2 bases, with 10 bases between. Germline assignment: CDR1 MDHEN and CDR2 SYDVKM. CDR3 length: 15 amino acids. CDR3 loop: CASSLTGSTKNIQYF. Here the CDR3 DNA reads TGTGCCAGCAGTTTAACAGGGAGTACCAAAAACATTCAGTACTTC.

The chain has TRBV2 and TRBJ1-5, with a tentative D call TRBD1 (6 bases). The germline V gene has CDR1 SNHLY and CDR2 FYNNEI. The length of the CDR3 is 15 residues. V was cut by 4 bases and J by 2 bases, with 12 bases left in between. CDR3 DNA: TGTGCCAGCAGTGGCAACAGGGCCGGCAATCAGCCCCAGCATTTT. It translates to CASSGNRAGNQPQHF.

The chain couples TRBV2 to TRBJ2-5, with a tentative D call TRBD1 (5 bases). Trimming removed 7 bases at V and 1 base at J, with 7 bases between. CDR3 length equals 12 residues. CDR1 and CDR2 (germline): SNHLY, FYNNEI. CDR3 protein: CASNRGQETQYF. The DNA of the CDR3 is TGTGCCAGCAATAGGGGCCAAGAGACCCAGTACTTC.

V gene TRBV7-6 combines with J gene TRBJ2-1; a weak D match, TRBD1 (5 bases). V was pared by 3 bases and J by 10 bases, with 13 bases between. CDR1 and CDR2 from the germline V gene are SGHVS and FNYEAQ. The CDR3 extends over 13 amino acids. The DNA of the CDR3 is TGTGCCAGCAGCTTTAGTTATGGGGCCGAGCAGTTCTTC. It codes for CASSFSYGAEQFF. Full variable domain (missing parts from reference TRBV7-6 and TRBJ2-1): GAGVSQSPRYKVTKRGQDVALRCDPISGHVSLYWYRQALGQGPEFLTYFNYEAQQDKSGLPNDRFSAERPEGSISTLTIQRTEQRDSAMYRCASSFSYGAEQFFGPGTRLTVL.

The chain joins TRBV3-1 (or the pseudogene TRBV3-2) to TRBJ2-5; weak D call: TRBD2 (5 bases). Per the germline V gene, CDR1 is LGHDT and CDR2 is YNNKEL (reference sequence). The CDR3 is 13 residues long. Between the trimmed V and J ends, which lost 4 bases and 3 bases, there was a span of 9 bases. CDR3 loop: CASSRGPKETQYF. The CDR3 nucleotides read TGTGCCAGCAGCCGAGGGCCAAAAGAGACCCAGTACTTC.

The chain recombines TRBV3-1 (or the pseudogene TRBV3-2) with TRBJ2-7; 11 nucleotides agree with TRBD2. The V and J ends lost 1 base and 4 bases, in that order; junction bases with no gene match: 3. Germline assignment: CDR1 LGHDT and CDR2 YNNKEL (reference sequence). This CDR3 has 15 amino acids. In nucleotides, the CDR3 is TGTGCCAGCAGCCAAGGGACTAGCGGGTGGTACGAGCAGTACTTC. It translates to CASSQGTSGWYEQYF.

This rearrangement joins TRBV6-5 to TRBJ1-5, with D possibly being TRBD1 (6 bases). The CDR3 is 14 residues long. The germline V gene has CDR1 MNHEY and CDR2 SVGAGI. The V and J ends lost 7 bases and 6 bases respectively, with 16 bases between them. The DNA for the CDR3 is TGTGCCAGCACTCAGACAGGCTCCCCTCAGCCCCAGCATTTT. Protein product: CASTQTGSPQPQHF.

A few counts support this clone. The chain employs TRBV11-1 and TRBJ1-6; tentative D call: TRBD1 (5 bases). The CDR3 spans 15 residues. V was cut by 4 bases and J by 7 bases, with 14 bases left in between. Looked up from germline, CDR1 is SGHAT and CDR2 is FQDESV (reference sequence). This CDR3 reads CASSSGVPGNSPLHF. CDR3 DNA sequence: TGTGCCAGCAGCTCCGGCGTACCAGGGAATTCACCCCTCCACTTT.

The chain has TRBV4-2 and TRBJ2-2; no reliable D call. Germline CDR1 and CDR2: LGHNA and YNFKEQ. Trimming took off 1 base at V and 6 bases at J, with 6 bases between the two ends. The CDR3 length is 13 residues. The DNA for the CDR3 is TGTGCCAGCAGCCAAGCGGTCTCCGGGGAGCTGTTTTTT. Protein: CASSQAVSGELFF.

The chain couples TRBV9 to TRBJ1-2; D gene unclear. The CDR3 has 15 amino acids. V lost 2 bases and J 3 bases, leaving 14 bases between the germline ends. CDR1 and CDR2 (germline): SGDLS, YYNGEE. CDR3 amino acids: CASSVRERLHYGYTF. The DNA for the CDR3 is TGTGCCAGCAGCGTCAGAGAGCGTTTGCACTATGGCTACACCTTC.